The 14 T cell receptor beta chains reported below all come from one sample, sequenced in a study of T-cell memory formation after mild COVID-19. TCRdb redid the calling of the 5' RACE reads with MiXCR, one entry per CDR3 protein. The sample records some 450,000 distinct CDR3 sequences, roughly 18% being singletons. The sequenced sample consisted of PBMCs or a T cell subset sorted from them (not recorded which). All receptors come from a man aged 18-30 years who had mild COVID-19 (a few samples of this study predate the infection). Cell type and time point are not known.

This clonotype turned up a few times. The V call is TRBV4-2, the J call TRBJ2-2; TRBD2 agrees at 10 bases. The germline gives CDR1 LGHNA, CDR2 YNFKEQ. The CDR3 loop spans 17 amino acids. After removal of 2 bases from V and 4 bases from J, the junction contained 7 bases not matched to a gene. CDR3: CASSQPGTSVTTGELFF. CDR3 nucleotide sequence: TGTGCCAGCAGCCAACCCGGGACTAGCGTCACCACCGGGGAGCTGTTTTTT.

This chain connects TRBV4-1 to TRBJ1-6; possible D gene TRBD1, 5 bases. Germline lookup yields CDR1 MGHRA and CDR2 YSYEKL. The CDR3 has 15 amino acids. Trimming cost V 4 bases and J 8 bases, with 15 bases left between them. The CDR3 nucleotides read TGCGCCAGCAGCCGGGCGGGACTGATGTATTCACCCCTCCACTTT. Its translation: CASSRAGLMYSPLHF.

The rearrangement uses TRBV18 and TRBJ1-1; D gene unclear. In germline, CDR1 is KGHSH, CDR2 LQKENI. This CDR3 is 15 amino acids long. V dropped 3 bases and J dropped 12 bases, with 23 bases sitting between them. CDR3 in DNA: TGTGCCAGCTCACCTTCTACCACGCGAGGATGGAATCCTTTCTTT. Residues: CASSPSTTRGWNPFF.

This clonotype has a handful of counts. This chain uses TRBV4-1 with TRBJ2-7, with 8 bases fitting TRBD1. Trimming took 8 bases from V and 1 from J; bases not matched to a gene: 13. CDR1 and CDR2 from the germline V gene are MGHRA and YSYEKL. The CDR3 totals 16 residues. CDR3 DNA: TGCGCCAGCGCGTACTCCGGGACAGGTCCTTCCTACGAGCAGTACTTC. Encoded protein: CASAYSGTGPSYEQYF.

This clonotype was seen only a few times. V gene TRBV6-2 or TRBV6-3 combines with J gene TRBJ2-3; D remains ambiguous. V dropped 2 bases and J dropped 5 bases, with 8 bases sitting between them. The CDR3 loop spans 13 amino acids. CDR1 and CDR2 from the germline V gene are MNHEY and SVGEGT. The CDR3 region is CASSYSPGDTQYF. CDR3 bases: TGTGCCAGCAGTTACAGCCCTGGAGATACGCAGTATTTT.

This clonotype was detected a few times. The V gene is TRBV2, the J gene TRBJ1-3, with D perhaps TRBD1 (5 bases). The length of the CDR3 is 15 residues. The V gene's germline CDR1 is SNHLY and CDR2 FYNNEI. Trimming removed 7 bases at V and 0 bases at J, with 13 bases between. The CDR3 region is CASTIIGGSGNTIYF. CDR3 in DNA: TGTGCCAGCACCATTATTGGGGGCTCTGGAAACACCATATATTTT.

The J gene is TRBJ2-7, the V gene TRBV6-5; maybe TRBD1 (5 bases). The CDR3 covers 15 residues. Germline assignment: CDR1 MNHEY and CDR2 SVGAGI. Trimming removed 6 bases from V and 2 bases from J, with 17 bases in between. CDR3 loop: CASRVTEFTTYEQYV. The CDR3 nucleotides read TGTGCCAGCAGAGTGACAGAATTCACCACCTACGAGCAGTACGTC.

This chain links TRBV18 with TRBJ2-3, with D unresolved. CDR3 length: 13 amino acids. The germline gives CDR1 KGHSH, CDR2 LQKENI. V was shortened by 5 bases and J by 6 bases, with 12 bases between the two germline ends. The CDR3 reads CASSWKPEDTQYF. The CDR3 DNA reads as TGTGCCAGCTCATGGAAGCCGGAGGATACGCAGTATTTT.

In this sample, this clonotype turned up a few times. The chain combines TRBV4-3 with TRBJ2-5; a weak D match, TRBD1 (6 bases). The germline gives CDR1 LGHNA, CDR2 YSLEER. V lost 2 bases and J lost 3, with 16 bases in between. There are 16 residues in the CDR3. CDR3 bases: TGCGCCAGCAGCCAACTAGGGGGTAGGGTAGAAGAGACCCAGTACTTC. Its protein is CASSQLGGRVEETQYF.

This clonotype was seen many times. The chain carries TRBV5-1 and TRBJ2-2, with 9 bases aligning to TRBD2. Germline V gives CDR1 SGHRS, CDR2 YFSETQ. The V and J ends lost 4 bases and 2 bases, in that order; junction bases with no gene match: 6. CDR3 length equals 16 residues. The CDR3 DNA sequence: TGCGCCAGCAGCCCCCCCGGGACTAGCAACACCGGGGAGCTGTTTTTT. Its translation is CASSPPGTSNTGELFF.

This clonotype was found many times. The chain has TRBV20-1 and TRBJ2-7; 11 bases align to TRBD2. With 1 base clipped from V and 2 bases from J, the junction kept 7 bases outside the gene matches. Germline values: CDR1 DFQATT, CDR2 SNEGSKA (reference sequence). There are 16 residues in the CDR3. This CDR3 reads CSARGQGLAVAYEQYV. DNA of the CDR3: TGCAGTGCTAGAGGACAGGGACTAGCGGTGGCCTACGAGCAGTACGTC.

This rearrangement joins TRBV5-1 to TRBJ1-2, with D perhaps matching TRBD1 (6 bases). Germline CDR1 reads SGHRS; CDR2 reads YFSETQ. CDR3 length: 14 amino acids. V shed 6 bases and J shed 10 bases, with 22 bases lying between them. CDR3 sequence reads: CASTPGPPDRSYTF. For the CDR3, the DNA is TGCGCCAGCACCCCCGGACCCCCGGACAGATCCTACACCTTC.

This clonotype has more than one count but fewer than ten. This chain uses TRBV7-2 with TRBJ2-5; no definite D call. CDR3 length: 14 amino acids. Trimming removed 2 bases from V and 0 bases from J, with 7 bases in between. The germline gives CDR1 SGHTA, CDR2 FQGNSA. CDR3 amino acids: CASSLYQHQETQYF. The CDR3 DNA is TGTGCCAGCAGCTTATACCAGCACCAAGAGACCCAGTACTTC.

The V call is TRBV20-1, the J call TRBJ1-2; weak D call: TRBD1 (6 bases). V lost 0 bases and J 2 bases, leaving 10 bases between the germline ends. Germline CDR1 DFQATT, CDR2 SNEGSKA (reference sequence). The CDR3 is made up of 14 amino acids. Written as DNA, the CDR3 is TGCAGTGCTAGAGAGGGGAGGGGGAACTATGGCTACACCTTC. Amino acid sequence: CSAREGRGNYGYTF.